This passage covers 18 T cell receptor beta chains from one sample sequenced in a study of beta chain features in type 1 diabetes. Reverse transcribing all isolated RNA meant expressed TCRB transcripts were sequenced. Method: immunoSEQ multiplex PCR; TCRdb's copy keeps in-frame clones and lacks some. The sample has about 240,000 clones, 25% to 30% seen once. Sequenced sample: central memory CD4+ T cells from blood. The receptors originated from a young man in good health.

There are a few counts of this clone. The chain has TRBV7-2 and TRBJ2-5; a possible D gene is TRBD2 (6 bases). Trimming pared 1 base from V and 3 bases from J, leaving 9 bases between. The germline gives CDR1 SGHTA, CDR2 FQGNSA. The CDR3 spans 14 residues. The DNA of the CDR3 is TGTGCCAGCAGCTTAGGGTGGGGGGAAGAGACCCAGTACTTC. Encoded protein: CASSLGWGEETQYF.

The rearrangement links TRBV30 to TRBJ2-7, with unresolved D. Trimming stripped 2 bases from V and 5 bases from J, with 10 bases between. The V gene's germline CDR1 is GTSNPN and CDR2 SVGIG (reference sequence). This CDR3 has 12 residues. CDR3 sequence reads: CAWSPVEDEQYF. DNA for the CDR3: TGTGCCTGGAGTCCGGTGGAAGACGAGCAGTACTTC. The whole variable domain, remainder taken from reference TRBV30 and TRBJ2-7, is SQTIHQWPATLVQPVGSPLSLECTVEGTSNPNLYWYRQAAGRGLQLLFYSVGIGQISSEVPQNLSASRPQDRQFILSSKKLLLSDSGFYLCAWSPVEDEQYFGPGTRLTVT.

A few counts support this clone. This sequence joins TRBV19 and TRBJ2-4; D uncertain. The CDR3 consists of 15 residues. V was trimmed by 5 bases and J by 5 bases, leaving 16 bases between them. Germline V gene sequence: CDR1 LNHDA, CDR2 SQIVND (reference sequence). The CDR3 is CASSQSGSSQNIQYF. CDR3 nucleotides: TGTGCCAGTAGTCAATCAGGCTCTAGTCAAAACATTCAGTACTTC.

This rearrangement joins TRBV5-1 to TRBJ1-1, with 7 bases aligning to TRBD1. This CDR3 comprises 14 residues. Germline V gives CDR1 SGHRS, CDR2 YFSETQ. J was trimmed by 4 bases and V by 4 bases; bases with no gene match: 7. The CDR3 sequence is CASSLGQLFTEAFF. In DNA form, the CDR3 reads TGCGCCAGCAGCCTGGGACAGTTATTCACTGAAGCTTTCTTT.

The chain has TRBV28 and TRBJ2-5; D ambiguous. Germline CDR1 is MDHEN and CDR2 is SYDVKM. This CDR3 region has 12 residues. The V gene lost 5 bases and the J gene lost 6 bases, with 10 bases spanning the gap. In nucleotides, the CDR3 is TGTGCCAGCAGTACGAAAGGGAAGACCCAGTACTTC. The encoded protein is CASSTKGKTQYF.

V gene TRBV7-2 combines with J gene TRBJ2-3, with a weak D call TRBD2 (6 bases). Trimming took off 5 bases at V and 3 bases at J, with 18 bases between the two ends. The CDR3 contains 16 residues. Germline V gene data show CDR1 as SGHTA and CDR2 as FQGNSA. CDR3 DNA sequence: TGTGCCAGCAGCCTCCTCCATGGGGGGAGGACAGATACGCAGTATTTT. It codes for CASSLLHGGRTDTQYF.

This clone was picked up a small number of times. DNA of the CDR3: TGTGCCAGCAGCAATAGATCTACAGGTACTTTCAAAAACATTCAGTACTTC. Protein sequence: CASSNRSTGTFKNIQYF. The chain couples TRBV21-1 to TRBJ2-4; the table's TRBD1 call for D was not verified on the DNA. TRBV21-1 is an annotated pseudogene. This CDR3 contains 17 residues.

This clone has more than one count but fewer than ten. This chain connects TRBV9 to TRBJ2-1; TRBD2 aligns across 7 bases. Losses at the gene ends were 3 bases for V and 1 base for J; bases not matched to a gene: 10. This CDR3 is built from 17 residues. CDR1 and CDR2 from the germline V gene are SGDLS and YYNGEE. The CDR3 reads CASSGSRERGSYNEQFF. For the CDR3, the DNA is TGTGCCAGCAGCGGGTCGAGAGAGCGGGGATCCTACAATGAGCAGTTCTTC.

The gene calls are TRBV30 and TRBJ2-1; D is unclear. The CDR3 runs to 11 residues. V lost 1 base and J lost 10, with 8 bases in between. Germline CDR1 and CDR2: GTSNPN and SVGIG (reference sequence). The CDR3 protein is CAWSAYREQFF. The DNA of the CDR3 is TGTGCCTGGAGTGCCTACCGAGAGCAGTTCTTC.

A few counts support this clone. This chain uses TRBV7-2 with TRBJ1-1; D is perhaps TRBD1 (5 bases). This CDR3 spans 15 amino acids. In germline, CDR1 is SGHTA, CDR2 FQGNSA. The ends were cut back, 5 bases at V and 0 bases at J, with 13 bases in the middle. CDR3 region: CASSIRQIMNTEAFF. CDR3 coding DNA: TGTGCCAGCAGCATTCGACAGATTATGAACACTGAAGCTTTCTTT.

The chain employs TRBV6-5 and TRBJ2-1, with 9 nucleotides matching TRBD2. The germline V gene has CDR1 MNHEY and CDR2 SVGAGI. V lost 5 bases to trimming and J lost 5 bases; unmatched junction nucleotides: 7. This CDR3 has 15 amino acids. The CDR3 loop is CASSPSGGPHNEQFF. CDR3 DNA: TGTGCCAGCAGTCCAAGCGGGGGGCCCCACAATGAGCAGTTCTTC.

CDR3: CASSPRGVYGYTF. The CDR3 nucleotides read TGTGCCAGCAGCCCGAGGGGGGTCTATGGCTACACCTTC. The rearrangement joins TRBV5-4 to TRBJ1-2; D may be TRBD1 (6 bases). Germline V gene lookup returns CDR1 SGHNT and CDR2 YYREEE (reference sequence). V shed 4 bases and J shed 4 bases, with 11 bases lying between them. CDR3 length equals 13 residues.

The chain couples TRBV7-2 to TRBJ1-1, with D unclear. Trimming removed 3 bases from V and 0 bases from J, with 8 bases in between. The CDR3 totals 14 residues. CDR1 is SGHTA, CDR2 FQGNSA, per germline. CDR3 protein: CASSLQPMNTEAFF. The DNA of the CDR3 is TGTGCCAGCAGCTTGCAGCCAATGAACACTGAAGCTTTCTTT.

This chain links TRBV11-2 with TRBJ2-1; tentative D call: TRBD2 (5 bases). V was trimmed by 5 bases and J by 7 bases, leaving 21 bases between them. This CDR3 is 16 amino acids long. Germline values: CDR1 SGHAT, CDR2 FQNNGV. CDR3 DNA sequence: TGTGCCAGCAGCCCCCGACTAAGCGGCATGGGGAATGAGCAGTTCTTC. This gives the protein CASSPRLSGMGNEQFF. Full variable domain (remainder filled in from reference TRBV11-2 and TRBJ2-1): EAGVAQSPRYKIIEKRQSVAFWCNPISGHATLYWYQQILGQGPKLLIQFQNNGVVDDSQLPKDRFSAERLKGVDSTLKIQPAKLEDSAVYLCASSPRLSGMGNEQFFGPGTRLTVL.

The chain couples TRBV6-5 to TRBJ2-6; D may be TRBD1 or TRBD2 (5 bases each). This CDR3 spans 15 amino acids. The V gene lost 6 bases and the J gene lost 3 bases, with 12 bases spanning the gap. Per germline, CDR1 MNHEY and CDR2 SVGAGI. The CDR3 nucleotides read TGTGCCAGCAGCCCCCGGGGCTATGGGGCCAACGTCCTGACTTTC. This encodes CASSPRGYGANVLTF.

The J gene is TRBJ2-7, the V gene TRBV7-2, with D possibly matching TRBD2 (6 bases). The V gene's germline CDR1 is SGHTA and CDR2 FQGNSA. The CDR3 loop spans 16 amino acids. Trimming took 5 bases from V and 2 from J, leaving 19 bases between them. CDR3 amino acids: CASSPDEGRLTYEQYF. In nucleotides, the CDR3 is TGTGCCAGCAGCCCCGATGAAGGGAGGTTAACCTACGAGCAGTACTTC.

The table lists this clone with a few counts. The chain uses TRBV19 and TRBJ1-1; D is ambiguous. CDR1 is LNHDA and CDR2 is SQIVND in the germline V gene (reference sequence). Trimming removed 2 bases from V and 5 bases from J, with 6 bases in between. CDR3 length equals 12 residues. The CDR3 bases are TGTGCCAGTAGTATATCGGCGACTGAAGCTTTCTTT. It translates to CASSISATEAFF.

The chain carries TRBV6-5 and TRBJ2-7; D is undetermined. CDR3 length: 13 amino acids. Per germline, CDR1 MNHEY and CDR2 SVGAGI. V was clipped by 6 bases and J by 1 base, with 10 bases between them. The CDR3 region is CASSAGPSYEQYF. CDR3 coding DNA: TGTGCCAGCAGCGCCGGGCCTTCCTACGAGCAGTACTTC.